These 5 T cell receptor beta chains share one sample of origin, sequenced in a study of cytomegalovirus exposure and HLA in healthy donors. Primers included in the PCR were 60 Vbeta and 13 Jbeta primers. Sequenced by immunoSEQ multiplex PCR; TCRdb stores in-frame clones only, minus some. This table has around 98,000 clones, more than 60% appearing once. Source material: PBMCs. Receptor source: a human donor in good health.

This clone has a single count. The rearrangement joins TRBV9 to TRBJ1-1; a possible D gene is TRBD1 (6 bases). This CDR3 contains 14 residues. V was pared by 0 bases and J by 11 bases, with 17 bases between. Germline-derived CDR1 and CDR2 are SGDLS and YYNGEE. CDR3 loop: CASSVGAGAGRAFF. In nucleotides, the CDR3 is TGTGCCAGCAGCGTAGGGGCAGGGGCGGGTCGTGCTTTCTTT.

The rearrangement links TRBV7-7 to TRBJ2-2; 7 bases are a match to TRBD2. Germline V gene sequence: CDR1 SSHAT, CDR2 FNYEAQ (reference sequence). The CDR3 extends over 15 amino acids. The ends lost 3 bases at V and 1 base at J; junction bases unmatched: 2. CDR3 loop: CASSFGGVNTGELFF. CDR3 nucleotide sequence: TGTGCCAGCAGCTTTGGGGGGGTGAACACCGGGGAGCTGTTTTTT.

This rearrangement joins TRBV5-1 to TRBJ1-3, with D possibly being TRBD1 (6 bases). V gave up 0 bases and J gave up 7 bases, with 23 bases separating them. The CDR3 totals 18 residues. Germline CDR1 SGHRS, CDR2 YFSETQ. CDR3 in amino acids: CASSLAGPGGGTGNTIYF. Here the CDR3 DNA reads TGCGCCAGCAGCTTGGCGGGACCGGGCGGGGGAACAGGGAACACCATATATTTT.

This clone was seen a single time. This chain joins TRBV6-1 and TRBJ1-1; D gene uncertain. Germline V gives CDR1 MNHNS, CDR2 SASEGT. CDR3 size: 13 residues. The V end was cut by 8 bases, the J end by 1 base, with 11 bases between. This CDR3 reads CASHRNSNTEAFF. CDR3 coding DNA: TGTGCCAGCCACAGAAACTCGAACACTGAAGCTTTCTTT.

The rearrangement joins TRBV7-6 to TRBJ2-7; 7 nucleotides agree with TRBD1. V shed 1 base and J 7 bases; nucleotides not matched to a gene: 4. This CDR3 contains 13 residues. CDR1 and CDR2 (germline): SGHVS, FNYEAQ. CDR3: CASSLETGREQYF. The CDR3 coding sequence is TGTGCCAGCAGCTTAGAGACAGGGCGAGAGCAGTACTTC.